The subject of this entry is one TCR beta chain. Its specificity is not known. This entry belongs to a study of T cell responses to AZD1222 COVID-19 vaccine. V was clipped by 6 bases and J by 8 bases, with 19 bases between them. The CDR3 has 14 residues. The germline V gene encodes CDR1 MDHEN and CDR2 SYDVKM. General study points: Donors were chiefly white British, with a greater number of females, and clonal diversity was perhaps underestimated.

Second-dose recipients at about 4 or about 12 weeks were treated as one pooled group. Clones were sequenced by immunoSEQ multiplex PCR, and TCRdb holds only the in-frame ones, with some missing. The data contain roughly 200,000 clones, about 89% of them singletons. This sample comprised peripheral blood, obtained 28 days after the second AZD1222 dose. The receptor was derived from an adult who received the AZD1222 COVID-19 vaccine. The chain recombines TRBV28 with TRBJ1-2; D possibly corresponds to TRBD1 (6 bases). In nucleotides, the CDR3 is TGTGCCAGCAGAACCGACCGGCAGGGGAGCGGCTACACCTTC. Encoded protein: CASRTDRQGSGYTF.